This is a list of T cell receptor beta chains from one sample in a study of shared clonotypes between healthy human individuals. The assay was immunoSEQ multiplex PCR, and TCRdb's table has in-frame clones only and misses some. This sample has some 1 million clones, with around 76% found just once. The sample consisted of memory CD4+ T cells sorted from blood. The receptors originated from a man between 18 and 29 years old in good health. CDR3s include the opening cysteine and the closing phenylalanine or tryptophan. The order of the fields is V gene, D gene, J gene, clone size, CDR3 protein, CDR3 DNA. A D gene is named only where the DNA matches it firmly. The listing skips clone size in some rows; elsewhere it reads once, few, many or a size class.

V: TRBV6-1
D: .
J: TRBJ1-2
size: .
CDR3: CASSEYQGFYGYTF
DNA: TGTGCCAGCAGTGAATATCAGGGATTCTATGGCTACACCTTC

V: TRBV2
D: TRBD1
J: TRBJ2-5
size: .
CDR3: CASSRDSQETQYF
DNA: TGTGCCAGCAGTCGGGACAGCCAAGAGACCCAGTACTTC

V: TRBV9
D: .
J: TRBJ2-5
size: .
CDR3: CASSVSQGIQETQYF
DNA: TGTGCCAGCAGCGTTTCCCAGGGGATACAAGAGACCCAGTACTTC

V: TRBV28
D: TRBD1
J: TRBJ2-7
size: .
CDR3: CASGTGAYEQYF
DNA: TGTGCCAGCGGGACAGGGGCGTACGAGCAGTACTTC

V: TRBV18
D: .
J: TRBJ2-6
size: many
CDR3: CASFQAETGANVLTF
DNA: TGTGCCAGCTTTCAAGCGGAAACTGGGGCCAACGTCCTGACTTTC

V: TRBV9
D: TRBD2
J: TRBJ2-5
size: few
CDR3: CASSVGTGLAETQYF
DNA: TGTGCCAGCAGCGTAGGCACAGGACTAGCGGAGACCCAGTACTTC

V: TRBV30
D: .
J: TRBJ1-5
size: .
CDR3: CAWSVSGSNQPQHF
DNA: TGTGCCTGGAGTGTCTCCGGTAGCAATCAGCCCCAGCATTTT

V: TRBV7-8
D: .
J: TRBJ1-1
size: .
CDR3: CASSSWGGSGTEAFF
DNA: TGTGCCAGCAGCTCGTGGGGGGGATCGGGCACTGAAGCTTTCTTT

V: TRBV30
D: TRBD1
J: TRBJ2-3
size: .
CDR3: CAWSAAGGNTQYF
DNA: TGTGCCTGGAGTGCTGCAGGGGGCAATACGCAGTATTTT

V: TRBV10-2
D: TRBD1
J: TRBJ1-2
size: few
CDR3: CASIRDRGLSGYTF
DNA: TGCGCCAGCATCCGGGACAGGGGGCTGAGTGGCTACACCTTC

V: TRBV12-5
D: .
J: TRBJ2-5
size: .
CDR3: CASGSRKDSGETQYF
DNA: TGTGCTAGTGGTTCGAGAAAGGACAGCGGGGAGACCCAGTACTTC

V: TRBV19
D: .
J: TRBJ1-5
size: .
CDR3: CASSVPGRDQPQHF
DNA: TGTGCCAGTAGTGTGCCAGGGAGAGATCAGCCCCAGCATTTT

V: TRBV5-1
D: TRBD1
J: TRBJ1-1
size: .
CDR3: CASSVTGQLNTEAFF
DNA: TGCGCCAGCAGCGTGACGGGACAGCTGAACACTGAAGCTTTCTTT

V: TRBV11-2
D: .
J: TRBJ1-1
size: few
CDR3: CASRTDLVTEAFF
DNA: TGTGCCAGCAGAACGGATTTGGTGACTGAAGCTTTCTTT

V: TRBV4-2
D: .
J: TRBJ2-1
size: .
CDR3: CASSQAGLPNYNEQFF
DNA: TGTGCCAGCAGCCAAGCGGGGTTACCGAACTACAATGAGCAGTTCTTC

V: TRBV2
D: .
J: TRBJ1-6
size: .
CDR3: CASSELTLGPLHF
DNA: TGTGCCAGCAGTGAATTAACCCTAGGCCCCCTCCACTTT

V: TRBV5-1
D: TRBD1
J: TRBJ2-5
size: .
CDR3: CASSLIGQGQETQYF
DNA: TGCGCCAGCAGCCTAATCGGACAGGGACAAGAGACCCAGTACTTC

V: TRBV6-5
D: TRBD1
J: TRBJ1-2
size: .
CDR3: CASSRTGPHGYTF
DNA: TGTGCCAGCAGTCGGACAGGGCCCCATGGCTACACCTTC

V: TRBV30
D: .
J: TRBJ2-1
size: .
CDR3: CAWSDSNEQFF
DNA: TGTGCCTGGAGTGACTCCAATGAGCAGTTCTTC

V: TRBV5-1
D: .
J: TRBJ1-6
size: few
CDR3: CASSWAGRDSPLHF
DNA: TGCGCCAGCAGCTGGGCGGGGCGCGACTCACCCCTCCACTTT

V: TRBV7-3
D: TRBD1
J: TRBJ2-7
size: .
CDR3: CASSPSGTGLYEQYF
DNA: TGTGCCAGCAGCCCATCCGGGACAGGCCTCTACGAGCAGTACTTC

V: TRBV9
D: .
J: TRBJ1-2
size: .
CDR3: CASSVGGSPGYTF
DNA: TGTGCCAGCAGCGTAGGGGGATCTCCTGGCTACACCTTC

V: TRBV5-1
D: .
J: TRBJ1-4
size: few
CDR3: CASTTDSLNEKLFF
DNA: TGCGCCAGCACCACGGACAGCCTTAATGAAAAACTGTTTTTT

V: TRBV5-6
D: .
J: TRBJ1-2
size: .
CDR3: CASRRQSMNYGYTF
DNA: TGTGCCAGCAGGAGACAGTCCATGAACTATGGCTACACCTTC

V: TRBV19
D: TRBD1
J: TRBJ1-2
size: .
CDR3: CASRTGGAGGWSYTF
DNA: TGTGCCAGCAGGACAGGGGGCGCAGGTGGATGGAGCTACACCTTC

V: TRBV7-8
D: TRBD2
J: TRBJ2-2
size: .
CDR3: CASSKSGGPGTGELFF
DNA: TGTGCCAGCAGCAAGAGCGGGGGGCCGGGCACCGGGGAGCTGTTTTTT

V: TRBV5-1
D: TRBD1
J: TRBJ1-2
size: .
CDR3: CASSLTGEVGYTF
DNA: TGCGCCAGCAGCCTGACAGGGGAGGTAGGCTACACCTTC

V: TRBV4-3
D: .
J: TRBJ2-2
size: .
CDR3: CASSQEVYNTGELFF
DNA: TGCGCCAGCAGCCAAGAGGTATACAACACCGGGGAGCTGTTTTTT

V: TRBV7-9
D: TRBD2
J: TRBJ2-7
size: .
CDR3: CASSPTGTSGYEQYF
DNA: TGTGCCAGCAGCCCCACCGGGACTAGCGGCTACGAGCAGTACTTC

V: TRBV19
D: TRBD2
J: TRBJ2-1
size: .
CDR3: CASSALLAGAGNEQFF
DNA: TGTGCCAGTAGTGCCCTACTAGCGGGAGCGGGCAATGAGCAGTTCTTC

V: TRBV6-5
D: TRBD1
J: TRBJ1-2
size: .
CDR3: CQPRDRGFGIYGYTF
DNA: TGTCAACCTCGGGACAGGGGGTTTGGGATCTATGGCTACACCTTC

V: TRBV6-6
D: TRBD1
J: TRBJ1-4
size: .
CDR3: CASSYGQGWDEKLFF
DNA: TGTGCCAGCAGTTACGGACAGGGCTGGGATGAAAAACTGTTTTTT

V: TRBV27
D: TRBD2
J: TRBJ2-7
size: .
CDR3: CASSLAGISEQYF
DNA: TGTGCCAGCAGTCTAGCGGGGATCAGCGAGCAGTACTTC

V: TRBV5-1
D: TRBD2
J: TRBJ2-1
size: .
CDR3: CASSLVRGTSGYNEQFF
DNA: TGCGCCAGCAGCTTGGTGAGGGGGACTAGCGGTTACAATGAGCAGTTCTTC

V: TRBV5-1
D: .
J: TRBJ1-1
size: .
CDR3: CASSSDSMNTEAFF
DNA: TGCGCCAGCAGCTCGGACAGCATGAACACTGAAGCTTTCTTT

V: TRBV6-1
D: .
J: TRBJ1-2
size: .
CDR3: CASSDVGLAYGYTF
DNA: TGTGCCAGCAGTGACGTAGGTTTGGCCTATGGCTACACCTTC

V: TRBV30
D: .
J: TRBJ1-5
size: .
CDR3: CAWRREGGNQPQHF
DNA: TGTGCCTGGCGGAGGGAAGGGGGCAATCAGCCCCAGCATTTT

V: TRBV19
D: .
J: TRBJ2-7
size: few
CDR3: CASSSSPISYEQYF
DNA: TGTGCCAGTAGTAGTAGCCCGATTTCCTACGAGCAGTACTTC

V: TRBV19
D: .
J: TRBJ1-4
size: few
CDR3: CASSNWPSTNEKLFF
DNA: TGTGCCAGTAGTAACTGGCCCTCAACTAATGAAAAACTGTTTTTT

V: TRBV5-5
D: TRBD2
J: TRBJ2-3
size: .
CDR3: CASSTSGTSVSTDTQYF
DNA: TGTGCCAGCAGCACCTCCGGGACTAGCGTGAGCACAGATACGCAGTATTTT

V: TRBV5-6
D: .
J: TRBJ2-3
size: .
CDR3: CASSSKRGTDTQYF
DNA: TGTGCCAGCAGCTCCAAGCGGGGCACAGATACGCAGTATTTT

V: TRBV6-1
D: .
J: TRBJ1-5
size: .
CDR3: CASSEVAVQSQPQHF
DNA: TGTGCCAGCAGTGAAGTGGCGGTCCAGAGTCAGCCCCAGCATTTT

V: TRBV7-2
D: TRBD2
J: TRBJ2-7
size: .
CDR3: CASSISGGFEQYF
DNA: TGTGCCAGCAGCATCTCCGGGGGGTTCGAGCAGTACTTC

V: TRBV19
D: TRBD2
J: TRBJ2-1
size: .
CDR3: CASTDTGGRYNEQFF
DNA: TGTGCCAGTACGGACACCGGCGGGAGGTACAATGAGCAGTTCTTC

V: TRBV28
D: .
J: TRBJ1-2
size: .
CDR3: CASSYEGANYGYTF
DNA: TGTGCCAGCAGTTATGAAGGGGCTAACTATGGCTACACCTTC

V: TRBV7-9
D: TRBD1
J: TRBJ1-4
size: .
CDR3: CASSSGGLATNEKLFF
DNA: TGTGCCAGCAGTTCAGGGGGATTAGCAACTAATGAAAAACTGTTTTTT

V: TRBV5-1
D: .
J: TRBJ2-7
size: .
CDR3: CASSPQVGGFYEQYF
DNA: TGCGCCAGCAGCCCCCAGGTCGGGGGATTCTACGAGCAGTACTTC

V: TRBV28
D: TRBD1
J: TRBJ2-7
size: few
CDR3: CASSLIGTGDSYEQYF
DNA: TGTGCCAGCAGTTTGATAGGGACAGGGGACTCCTACGAGCAGTACTTC

V: TRBV7-2
D: TRBD1
J: TRBJ1-6
size: .
CDR3: CASSLGDRDSFFSPLHF
DNA: TGTGCCAGCAGCTTAGGCGACCGGGACAGTTTTTTTTCACCCCTCCACTTT

V: TRBV2
D: .
J: TRBJ1-4
size: few
CDR3: CASSATVIVEKLFF
DNA: TGTGCCAGCAGTGCCACGGTGATTGTGGAAAAACTGTTTTTT

V: TRBV2
D: .
J: TRBJ2-5
size: .
CDR3: CASGPRGRETQYF
DNA: TGTGCCAGCGGCCCTCGGGGGCGGGAGACCCAGTACTTC